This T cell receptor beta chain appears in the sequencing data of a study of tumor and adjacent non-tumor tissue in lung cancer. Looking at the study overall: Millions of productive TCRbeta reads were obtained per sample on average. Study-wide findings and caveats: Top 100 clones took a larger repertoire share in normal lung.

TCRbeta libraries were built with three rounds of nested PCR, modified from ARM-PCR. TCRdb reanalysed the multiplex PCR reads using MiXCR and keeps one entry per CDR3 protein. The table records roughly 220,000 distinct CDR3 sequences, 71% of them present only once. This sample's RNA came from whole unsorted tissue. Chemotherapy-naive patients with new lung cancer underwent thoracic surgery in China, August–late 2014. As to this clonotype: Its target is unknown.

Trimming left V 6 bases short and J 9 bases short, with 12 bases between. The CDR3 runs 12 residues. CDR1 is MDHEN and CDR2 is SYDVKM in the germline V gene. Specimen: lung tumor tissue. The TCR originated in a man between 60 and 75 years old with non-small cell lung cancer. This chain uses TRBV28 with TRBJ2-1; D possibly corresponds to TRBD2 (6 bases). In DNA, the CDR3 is TGTGCCAGCAGCCGGACGGGAGCTGAGCAGTTCTTC. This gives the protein CASSRTGAEQFF. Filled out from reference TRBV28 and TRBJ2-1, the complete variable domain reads DVKVTQSSRYLVKRTGEKVFLECVQDMDHENMFWYRQDPGLGLRLIYFSYDVKMKEKGDIPEGYSVSREKKERFSLILESASTNQTSMYLCASSRTGAEQFFGPGTRLTVL.